The next 12 T cell receptor beta chains were all read from a single sample in a study of OX40 agonist ivuxolimab in advanced cancers. Clones were sequenced by immunoSEQ multiplex PCR, and TCRdb holds only the in-frame ones, with some missing. The data show 130,000 or so clones, with 75% to 95% seen just once and 0.9% to 1.2% held by the top ten. Sample: CD4+ or CD8+ T cells sorted from blood, taken in a trial of the OX40 agonist ivuxolimab. All receptors derive from an adult with an advanced solid tumor such as melanoma, head and neck, liver or kidney cancer.

The chain employs TRBV7-2 and TRBJ2-1; no firm D call. Germline V lookup: CDR1 SGHTA, CDR2 FQGNSA. The CDR3 spans 13 residues. The germline V and J ends were trimmed by 5 bases and 7 bases, with 12 bases remaining between them. As DNA, the CDR3 is TGTGCCAGCAGCACCTCTGGTAGGAATGAGCAGTTCTTC. It codes for CASSTSGRNEQFF. The complete variable domain, with remaining parts taken from reference TRBV7-2 and TRBJ2-1, reads GAGVSQSPSNKVTEKGKDVELRCDPISGHTALYWYRQSLGQGLEFLIYFQGNSAPDKSGLPSDRFSAERTGGSVSTLTIQRTQQEDSAVYLCASSTSGRNEQFFGPGTRLTVL.

The chain uses TRBV5-4 and TRBJ2-2; 11 bases agree with TRBD1. The junction had 8 bases not matched to a gene; V was cut back by 4 bases and J by 6 bases. The germline gives CDR1 SGHNT, CDR2 YYREEE (reference sequence). The CDR3 extends over 16 amino acids. CDR3 bases: TGTGCCAGCAGCAAGAACGGACAGGGGGCGTCCGGGGAGCTGTTTTTT. This translates into CASSKNGQGASGELFF.

The chain has TRBV27 and TRBJ2-1, with TRBD2 matching 8 bases. The CDR3 runs 13 residues. The germline V gene encodes CDR1 MNHEY and CDR2 SMNVEV (reference sequence). Trimming took 4 bases from V and 9 from J; bases not matched to a gene: 5. CDR3 loop: CASSWGLGGEQFF. The CDR3 nucleotides read TGTGCCAGCAGTTGGGGACTAGGGGGTGAGCAGTTCTTC.

The chain recombines TRBV5-1 with TRBJ2-3, with D possibly matching TRBD1 (6 bases). V lost 4 bases to trimming and J lost 1 base, with 7 bases between them. Germline CDR1 is SGHRS and CDR2 is YFSETQ. CDR3 length: 13 amino acids. The chain's CDR3 is CASSEGGTDTQYF. The CDR3 bases are TGCGCCAGCAGCGAGGGGGGCACAGATACGCAGTATTTT.

The chain employs TRBV28 and TRBJ2-5, with D hard to call. This CDR3 has 11 amino acids. The germline CDR1 and CDR2 sequences are MDHEN and SYDVKM. Trimming cost V 9 bases and J 2 bases, with 7 bases left between them. The CDR3 loop reads CASQTQETQYF. The CDR3 nucleotides are TGTGCCAGTCAAACTCAAGAGACCCAGTACTTC.

The V call is TRBV28, the J call TRBJ2-5, with 11 bases fitting TRBD2. The CDR3 consists of 15 residues. The germline V gene has CDR1 MDHEN and CDR2 SYDVKM. V dropped 6 bases and J dropped 2; count of bases not matched to a gene: 5. Here the CDR3 reads CASRFIAGGQETQYF. DNA of the CDR3: TGTGCCAGCAGATTTATAGCGGGAGGGCAAGAGACCCAGTACTTC.

The chain uses TRBV23-1 and TRBJ2-6; TRBD1 matches 10 bases. TRBV23-1 is an open reading frame, and its role is uncertain. V shed 3 bases, J shed 0 bases, and the junction held 8 bases outside the gene matches. This CDR3 comprises 19 residues. CDR3 sequence reads: CASSHPRDRGGSGANVLTF. The CDR3 coding sequence is TGCGCCAGCAGTCATCCTCGGGACAGGGGTGGCTCTGGGGCCAACGTCCTGACTTTC.

The genes are TRBV6-1 and TRBJ1-1, with a possible D match to TRBD1 (5 bases). Germline lookup yields CDR1 MNHNS and CDR2 SASEGT. Trimming removed 3 bases at V and 7 bases at J, with 18 bases between. The CDR3 covers 15 residues. CDR3 bases: TGTGCCAGCAGTGATGGGGGGTCGGTGTTCGTTGAAGCTTTCTTT. This gives the protein CASSDGGSVFVEAFF.

The chain uses TRBV19 and TRBJ2-2, with D unclear. CDR3 length: 18 amino acids. Trimming removed 9 bases from V and 2 bases from J, with 25 bases in between. Germline lookup yields CDR1 LNHDA and CDR2 SQIVND (reference sequence). In DNA, the CDR3 is TGTGCCAGCGGCACAACTGGTTTTGTCAGAACTAACACCGGGGAGCTGTTTTTT. Protein: CASGTTGFVRTNTGELFF.

CDR3 loop: CASSPGLAGREQYF. Written as DNA, the CDR3 is TGTGCCAGCTCACCAGGGCTAGCGGGAAGAGAGCAGTACTTC. V and J are TRBV18 and TRBJ2-7, with 9 bases lining up with TRBD2. Trimming took 2 bases from V and 7 from J; bases not matched to a gene: 6. Germline V CDR1 and CDR2: KGHSH, LQKENI. The CDR3 sequence is 14 residues long.

The rearrangement joins TRBV12-5 to TRBJ1-1; weak D call: TRBD1 (5 bases). In germline, CDR1 is LGHNT, CDR2 FRNRAP. The CDR3 totals 15 residues. V lost 1 base and J lost 2, with 11 bases in between. The CDR3: CASGLGAGDNTEAFF. CDR3 coding DNA: TGTGCTAGTGGTTTGGGTGCGGGGGATAACACTGAAGCTTTCTTT.

The chain recombines TRBV6-5 with TRBJ1-1; 10 nucleotides match TRBD1. The CDR3 is 15 amino acids. J gave up 5 bases and V 6 bases, and 9 bases lay outside the gene matches. Per germline, CDR1 MNHEY and CDR2 SVGAGI. CDR3 nucleotide sequence: TGTGCCAGCAGGCCCCGGACAGGGGGAGAGACTGAAGCTTTCTTT. Translation gives CASRPRTGGETEAFF.